The 30 T cell receptor beta chains below were found in one sample sequenced in a study of cytomegalovirus exposure and HLA in healthy donors. Amplification used 60 Vbeta primers and 13 Jbeta primers. Using immunoSEQ multiplex PCR, the repertoire was profiled, and TCRdb retains in-frame clones only, with some absent. The table records over 150,000 clones, approximately 77% of them present only once. The source material was PBMCs. The receptors come from a man under 40 in good health and CMV-seropositive.

The V call is TRBV5-6, the J call TRBJ1-2; TRBD1 is a possible D gene (6 bases). The CDR3 covers 16 residues. Germline V gene data show CDR1 as SGHDT and CDR2 as YYEEEE. Trimming took off 2 bases at V and 0 bases at J, with 14 bases between the two ends. CDR3 protein: CASSLIDRTANYGYTF. The CDR3 coding sequence is TGTGCCAGCAGCTTAATCGACAGGACCGCTAACTATGGCTACACCTTC. The variable domain in full, completed from reference TRBV5-6 and TRBJ1-2, reads DAGVTQSPTHLIKTRGQQVTLRCSPKSGHDTVSWYQQALGQGPQFIFQYYEEEERQRGNFPDRFSGHQFPNYSSELNVNALLLGDSALYLCASSLIDRTANYGYTFGSGTRLTVV.

This chain uses TRBV9 with TRBJ2-1, with a tentative D call TRBD2 (5 bases). The germline CDR1 and CDR2 sequences are SGDLS and YYNGEE. The CDR3 has 17 residues. Between the trimmed V and J ends, which lost 3 bases and 2 bases, there was a span of 18 bases. CDR3 sequence: CASSASRTSGTYNEQFF. In DNA form, the CDR3 reads TGTGCCAGCAGCGCGTCTCGGACGTCGGGAACCTACAATGAGCAGTTCTTC.

The rearrangement joins TRBV7-9 to TRBJ2-7; TRBD1 aligns across 7 bases. J was trimmed by 3 bases and V by 4 bases; bases with no gene match: 6. CDR1 is SEHNR, CDR2 FQNEAQ, per germline (reference sequence). This CDR3 is 14 amino acids long. The CDR3 loop is CASSSWDSIYEQYF. DNA for the CDR3: TGTGCCAGCAGCTCTTGGGACAGCATCTACGAGCAGTACTTC.

This chain connects TRBV2 to TRBJ2-3, with 7 bases aligning to TRBD2. V trimming: 10 bases; J trimming: 4 bases; junction bases outside the gene matches: 14. Germline loops: CDR1 SNHLY, CDR2 FYNNEI. The CDR3 consists of 15 residues. The DNA of the CDR3 is TGTGCCACTTCGGTCGGGGGTGGGGGGGCAGATACGCAGTATTTT. This codes for CATSVGGGGADTQYF. Together with reference TRBV2 and TRBJ2-3, the CDR3 gives the full variable domain: EPEVTQTPSHQVTQMGQEVILRCVPISNHLYFYWYRQILGQKVEFLVSFYNNEISEKSEIFDDQFSVERPDGSNFTLKIRSTKLEDSAMYFCATSVGGGGADTQYFGPGTRLTVL.

The rearrangement uses TRBV5-1 and TRBJ2-4; 7 bases are shared with TRBD2. This CDR3 is built from 16 residues. V was pared by 0 bases and J by 3 bases, with 6 bases of the junction left unmatched. Looked up from germline, CDR1 is SGHRS and CDR2 is YFSETQ. The CDR3 DNA reads as TGCGCCAGCAGCTTGGGGCGGGGGAAGGGCAAAAACATTCAGTACTTC. It translates to CASSLGRGKGKNIQYF.

The chain recombines TRBV5-4 with TRBJ2-3, with 12 bases aligning to TRBD2. The trim removed 4 bases at V and 2 bases at J, leaving 2 bases unmatched. Germline loops: CDR1 SGHNT, CDR2 YYREEE (reference sequence). The CDR3 contains 15 residues. As DNA, the CDR3 is TGTGCCAGCAGCGGGACTAGCGGGTACACAGATACGCAGTATTTT. Protein: CASSGTSGYTDTQYF.

About this clone: At the DNA level, this CDR3 is encoded by other sequences in the same sample as well. J is TRBJ1-4 and V is TRBV6-5, with D possibly TRBD1 on 6 matching bases. The CDR3 runs to 15 residues. Trimming cost V 0 bases and J 6 bases, with 11 bases left between them. Per the germline V gene, CDR1 is MNHEY and CDR2 is SVGAGI. The CDR3 DNA follows: TGTGCCAGCAGTTACTCAATACAGGGCGATGAAAAACTGTTTTTT. Translation gives CASSYSIQGDEKLFF.

The rearrangement joins TRBV2 to TRBJ2-2; D is uncertain. The CDR3 has 14 amino acids. The germline V and J ends were trimmed by 6 bases and 0 bases, with 8 bases remaining between them. In germline, CDR1 is SNHLY, CDR2 FYNNEI. The CDR3 region has the DNA TGTGCCAGCAGCGCAGGCCCGAACACCGGGGAGCTGTTTTTT. Translation gives CASSAGPNTGELFF.

V usage is TRBV4-1 and J usage is TRBJ1-3; a possible D gene is TRBD1 (6 bases). V dropped 4 bases and J dropped 4 bases, with 11 bases sitting between them. Germline assignment: CDR1 MGHRA and CDR2 YSYEKL. The length of the CDR3 is 14 residues. The DNA for the CDR3 is TGCGCCAGCAGCCTCACAGGGTCCGGAAACACCATATATTTT. This translates into CASSLTGSGNTIYF.

V gene TRBV4-1 combines with J gene TRBJ2-3, with 8 bases that match TRBD1. Germline V lookup: CDR1 MGHRA, CDR2 YSYEKL. Trimming at V came to 5 bases and at J to 4 bases, leaving 14 bases not matched to a gene. The CDR3 totals 17 residues. The CDR3 sequence: CASSIQPGQAAADTQYF. The CDR3, as DNA: TGCGCCAGCAGCATACAGCCGGGACAGGCAGCCGCAGATACGCAGTATTTT.

The rearrangement links TRBV5-1 to TRBJ1-2, with 9 bases identical to TRBD1. This CDR3 contains 14 residues. V shed 4 bases, J shed 3 bases, and the junction held 4 bases outside the gene matches. In germline, CDR1 is SGHRS, CDR2 YFSETQ. The CDR3 DNA follows: TGCGCCAGCAGCCTCGGGGACAGGGACTATGGCTACACCTTC. Its translation is CASSLGDRDYGYTF. Filled out from reference TRBV5-1 and TRBJ1-2, the complete variable domain reads KAGVTQTPRYLIKTRGQQVTLSCSPISGHRSVSWYQQTPGQGLQFLFEYFSETQRNKGNFPGRFSGRQFSNSRSEMNVSTLELGDSALYLCASSLGDRDYGYTFGSGTRLTVV.

The V call is TRBV5-4, the J call TRBJ2-7, with unresolved D. The V end lost 4 bases, the J end lost 2 bases, and 13 bases lay between the germline ends. The germline gives CDR1 SGHNT, CDR2 YYREEE (reference sequence). The CDR3 has 14 amino acids. CDR3 amino acids: CASSPGRNAYEQYF. The CDR3 nucleotides read TGTGCCAGCAGCCCTGGCCGCAATGCCTACGAGCAGTACTTC.

The V and J genes are TRBV7-2 and TRBJ2-5; D possibly corresponds to TRBD2 (6 bases). CDR3 size: 15 residues. Germline V gene sequence: CDR1 SGHTA, CDR2 FQGNSA. V dropped 5 bases and J dropped 5 bases, with 18 bases sitting between them. The CDR3, as DNA: TGTGCCAGCAGCCAAGGGACTCCCCCCTGGGAGACCCAGTACTTC. The encoded protein is CASSQGTPPWETQYF. The whole variable domain, filled in from reference TRBV7-2 and TRBJ2-5, reads GAGVSQSPSNKVTEKGKDVELRCDPISGHTALYWYRQSLGQGLEFLIYFQGNSAPDKSGLPSDRFSAERTGGSVSTLTIQRTQQEDSAVYLCASSQGTPPWETQYFGPGTRLLVL.

The rearrangement uses TRBV4-1 and TRBJ1-6; D is ambiguous. The germline V gene encodes CDR1 MGHRA and CDR2 YSYEKL. The CDR3 covers 15 residues. V was clipped by 0 bases and J by 2 bases, with 5 bases between them. The CDR3 loop is CASSQELPYNSPLHF. As DNA, the CDR3 is TGCGCCAGCAGCCAAGAACTGCCCTATAATTCACCCCTCCACTTT.

This clone appeared a single time. The chain is built from TRBV6-5 and TRBJ2-7; D is perhaps TRBD1 (5 bases). V was cut by 3 bases and J by 2 bases, with 8 bases left in between. The CDR3 length is 13 residues. CDR1 MNHEY and CDR2 SVGAGI come from the germline V gene. CDR3 sequence (DNA): TGTGCCAGCAGTTATAGGACAACCTACGAGCAGTACTTC. Amino acid sequence: CASSYRTTYEQYF.

The V and J genes are TRBV30 and TRBJ1-5; 7 bases agree with TRBD1. The CDR3 covers 14 residues. V trimming: 5 bases; J trimming: 0 bases; junction bases outside the gene matches: 4. Per germline, CDR1 GTSNPN and CDR2 SVGIG (reference sequence). In DNA, the CDR3 is TGTGCCTGGCAGACAGGGAATAGCAATCAGCCCCAGCATTTT. It specifies CAWQTGNSNQPQHF.

This clone was detected only a few times. The chain recombines TRBV5-1 with TRBJ2-3, with 11 positions matching TRBD2. V shed 4 bases and J 5 bases; nucleotides not matched to a gene: 3. Germline CDR1 and CDR2: SGHRS and YFSETQ. There are 14 residues in the CDR3. The CDR3 DNA follows: TGCGCCAGCAGCCCGGGACTAGCGGTAGATACGCAGTATTTT. Its translation is CASSPGLAVDTQYF.

The chain carries TRBV6-5 and TRBJ2-1, with D possibly being TRBD1 (5 bases). V was trimmed by 5 bases and J by 6 bases, leaving 8 bases between them. This CDR3 region has 12 residues. From germline, CDR1 is MNHEY and CDR2 SVGAGI. In DNA, the CDR3 is TGTGCCAGCAGTCCCCAGGGCAATGAGCAGTTCTTC. Protein sequence: CASSPQGNEQFF.

This sequence joins TRBV5-1 and TRBJ2-1; D is possibly TRBD1 (7 bases). The CDR3 covers 15 residues. Looked up from germline, CDR1 is SGHRS and CDR2 is YFSETQ. Trimming pared 0 bases from V and 7 bases from J, leaving 14 bases between. The CDR3 spells CASSLETGTGNEQFF. The CDR3 nucleotides read TGCGCCAGCAGCTTGGAGACAGGGACTGGAAATGAGCAGTTCTTC.

This sequence joins TRBV2 and TRBJ1-5, with a possible D match to TRBD1 (6 bases). Germline V gene data show CDR1 as SNHLY and CDR2 as FYNNEI. The CDR3 loop spans 15 amino acids. Trimming removed 6 bases from V and 2 bases from J, with 14 bases in between. The CDR3 DNA reads TGTGCCAGCAGCCCTCAGGGGTTTGGCAATCAGCCCCAGCATTTT. This translates into CASSPQGFGNQPQHF.

The chain uses TRBV2 and TRBJ2-2; D unresolved. CDR1 is SNHLY, CDR2 FYNNEI, per germline. V lost 0 bases and J 5 bases, leaving 4 bases between the germline ends. The CDR3 has 13 amino acids. This CDR3 is CASSEAVTGELFF. CDR3 in DNA: TGTGCCAGCAGTGAAGCCGTAACCGGGGAGCTGTTTTTT.

CDR3 in DNA: TGTGCTAGTGGTTTGGTACAAGGGGCCTACGAGCAGTACTTC. Encoded protein: CASGLVQGAYEQYF. This sequence joins TRBV12-5 and TRBJ2-7; D might be TRBD1 (5 bases). CDR1 and CDR2 from the germline V gene are LGHNT and FRNRAP. V was shortened by 0 bases and J by 2 bases, with 8 bases between the two germline ends. The CDR3 loop spans 14 amino acids.

The rearrangement joins TRBV28 to TRBJ1-5; D not resolved. The germline CDR1 and CDR2 sequences are MDHEN and SYDVKM. The CDR3 contains 12 residues. V was clipped by 3 bases and J by 7 bases, with 7 bases between them. The CDR3 sequence: CASSFQRQPQHF. For the CDR3, the DNA is TGTGCCAGCAGTTTCCAGCGACAGCCCCAGCATTTT.

The V call is TRBV6-5, the J call TRBJ1-3; no clear D. The CDR3 runs to 15 residues. V was cut by 5 bases and J by 0 bases, with 11 bases left in between. CDR1 is MNHEY, CDR2 SVGAGI, per germline. The CDR3 region is CASSTEVYSGNTIYF. CDR3 coding DNA: TGTGCCAGCAGTACCGAGGTATACTCTGGAAACACCATATATTTT.

This clone was detected only a few times. The V and J genes are TRBV6-1 and TRBJ2-6; D remains ambiguous. Germline assignment: CDR1 MNHNS and CDR2 SASEGT. This CDR3 is built from 13 residues. The germline V and J ends were trimmed by 6 bases and 0 bases, with 3 bases remaining between them. CDR3 sequence reads: CASSVSGANVLTF. The DNA of the CDR3 is TGTGCCAGCAGCGTCTCTGGGGCCAACGTCCTGACTTTC.

V gene TRBV19 combines with J gene TRBJ2-3; 12 bases map to TRBD2. Trimming cost V 3 bases and J 6 bases; bases outside gene matches: 13. This CDR3 region has 18 residues. The germline V gene has CDR1 LNHDA and CDR2 SQIVND (reference sequence). Here the CDR3 DNA reads TGTGCCAGTAGTATCCTATTACTAGCGGGGGGTGACAGGGATACGCAGTATTTT. This encodes CASSILLLAGGDRDTQYF.

The genes are TRBV5-4 and TRBJ2-7; 13 bases match TRBD2. The CDR3 is made up of 15 amino acids. V lost 2 bases and J lost 5; bases outside the gene matches: 4. Germline loops: CDR1 SGHNT, CDR2 YYREEE (reference sequence). The CDR3 coding sequence is TGTGCCAGCAGCTTCCCGGGACTAGCGGGGCACGAGCAGTACTTC. This codes for CASSFPGLAGHEQYF.

The chain joins TRBV5-5 to TRBJ1-2; 12 bases match TRBD1. Germline V gene sequence: CDR1 SGHKS, CDR2 YYEKEE (reference sequence). This CDR3 has 14 residues. The V gene end was trimmed by 3 bases and the J gene end by 7 bases; junction bases not matched to a gene: 4. Here the CDR3 reads CASSWGQGALGYTF. In DNA form, the CDR3 reads TGTGCCAGCAGCTGGGGACAGGGGGCTCTTGGCTACACCTTC.

This clone was detected a few times. J is TRBJ2-7 and V is TRBV4-3; D may be TRBD2 (6 bases). Deletions cut 5 bases from V and 6 bases from J, with 17 bases between. The CDR3 is made up of 14 amino acids. The germline V gene encodes CDR1 LGHNA and CDR2 YSLEER. CDR3 coding DNA: TGCGCCAGCAGCTACTCCCGGGGTAGCGGCGAGCAGTACTTC. Translation: CASSYSRGSGEQYF.

The chain links TRBV9 to TRBJ1-2; a weak D match, TRBD1 (6 bases). The germline V gene has CDR1 SGDLS and CDR2 YYNGEE. The CDR3 totals 16 residues. V was trimmed by 4 bases and J by 3 bases, leaving 19 bases between them. Here the CDR3 reads CASSPNAGGADYGYTF. CDR3 in DNA: TGTGCCAGCAGCCCCAACGCGGGGGGCGCGGACTATGGCTACACCTTC.